These T cell receptor beta chains were read from a single sample in a study of control samples from healthy donors and cancer patients. Sequenced by immunoSEQ multiplex PCR; TCRdb stores in-frame clones only, minus some. The table records fewer than 200,000 clones, 88% of them present only once. Sequencing was done on a sample of blood. The receptors originated from a woman aged 30 to 39 in good health. CDR3s include the opening cysteine and the closing phenylalanine or tryptophan. A D gene is named only where the DNA matches it firmly. Not all rows give a size; the values are once, few, many and, for expanded clones, a class.

13	TRBV11-1	TRBJ1-1	-	-	CASGQPANTEAFF	TGTGCCAGCGGCCAACCTGCCAACACTGAAGCTTTCTTT
14	TRBV19	TRBJ2-4	TRBD1	-	CASKPTGSENIQYF	TGTGCCAGTAAACCGACAGGGTCCGAAAACATTCAGTACTTC
16	TRBV27	TRBJ2-2	-	-	CASRRSQVTNTGELFF	TGTGCCAGCAGGAGATCCCAGGTGACGAACACCGGGGAGCTGTTTTTT
13	TRBV19	TRBJ1-5	-	-	CASSLGRGQPQHF	TGTGCCAGTAGTCTGGGACGGGGCCAGCCCCAGCATTTT
16	TRBV30	TRBJ1-1	-	-	CAWSALLGQGKTEAFF	TGTGCCTGGAGTGCACTGTTAGGCCAGGGAAAAACTGAAGCTTTCTTT
16	TRBV24-1	TRBJ2-6	-	-	CATSDASDSGANVLTF	TGTGCCACCAGTGATGCGAGTGACTCTGGGGCCAACGTCCTGACTTTC
13	TRBV19	TRBJ2-7	-	once	CASSIVAGYEQYF	TGTGCCAGTAGTATAGTTGCAGGCTACGAGCAGTACTTC
16	TRBV5-1	TRBJ2-5	TRBD1	-	CASSLDRQGAKETQYF	TGCGCCAGCAGCTTGGACCGACAGGGGGCTAAGGAGACCCAGTACTTC
14	TRBV28	TRBJ2-7	-	-	CASSLFVQIYEQYF	TGTGCCAGCAGTTTATTTGTTCAGATCTACGAGCAGTACTTC
14	TRBV27	TRBJ2-1	-	-	CASSLKGSYNEQFF	TGTGCCAGCAGTTTGAAGGGGTCCTACAATGAGCAGTTCTTC
13	TRBV29-1	TRBJ2-7	TRBD1	-	CSVSRQGAAEQYF	TGCAGCGTCAGTCGACAGGGGGCGGCCGAGCAGTACTTC
17	TRBV9	TRBJ1-4	-	-	CASSVAPRAGQGEKLFF	TGTGCCAGCAGCGTAGCCCCACGGGCGGGGCAGGGGGAAAAACTGTTTTTT